The 20 T cell receptor beta chains below all came from one sample that was sequenced in a study of blood T cell repertoires in COVID-19. TCRdb keeps only in-frame clones here, not all; method: immunoSEQ multiplex PCR. The sample records hundreds of thousands of clones, about 88% being singletons. The sample taken for sequencing was peripheral blood. The source of these receptors is a woman in her sixties or seventies with COVID-19, enrolled during active disease.

CDR3 region: CASSFPLPGQGRAFF. The CDR3 DNA reads TGTGCCAGCAGCTTCCCACTTCCAGGACAGGGGCGAGCTTTCTTT. J is TRBJ1-1 and V is TRBV7-2, with 9 bases aligning to TRBD1. This CDR3 is 15 amino acids long. The J segment lost 10 bases and the V segment lost 3 bases, leaving 12 bases of the junction unmatched. The V gene's germline CDR1 is SGHTA and CDR2 FQGNSA.

The CDR3 here is CASTGTNSREAFF. The DNA of the CDR3 is TGCGCCAGTACCGGGACAAATTCTCGGGAAGCTTTCTTT. The genes are TRBV10-2 and TRBJ1-1; weak D call: TRBD1 (6 bases). Germline lookup yields CDR1 WSHSY and CDR2 SAAADI. The length of the CDR3 is 13 residues. V lost 9 bases and J 8 bases, leaving 19 bases between the germline ends.

The CDR3 here is CASSYFALAGASIYEQYF. In DNA, the CDR3 is TGTGCCAGCAGTTACTTCGCGTTAGCGGGGGCCTCGATCTACGAGCAGTACTTC. V usage is TRBV6-2 or TRBV6-3 and J usage is TRBJ2-7; 9 nucleotides match TRBD2. CDR1 is MNHEY, CDR2 SVGEGT, per germline. CDR3 size: 18 residues. Trimming at V came to 1 base and at J to 3 bases, leaving 13 bases not matched to a gene.

J is TRBJ1-6 and V is TRBV18; D unclear. The CDR3 is made up of 14 amino acids. Germline loops: CDR1 KGHSH, CDR2 LQKENI. Trimming removed 2 bases from V and 8 bases from J, with 10 bases in between. DNA for the CDR3: TGTGCCAGCTCACCATCGGGGTCCGATTCACCCCTCCACTTT. The encoded protein is CASSPSGSDSPLHF.

The chain has TRBV11-2 and TRBJ2-3; 9 nucleotides agree with TRBD2. The CDR3 contains 17 residues. From germline, CDR1 is SGHAT and CDR2 FQNNGV. V dropped 1 base and J dropped 2; count of bases not matched to a gene: 7. The CDR3 loop is CASSLAFSGGPTDTQYF. CDR3 nucleotide sequence: TGTGCCAGCAGCTTAGCCTTTAGCGGGGGACCCACAGATACGCAGTATTTT.

For this clone: The same CDR3 is also encoded by other DNA sequences in this sample. The V call is TRBV30, the J call TRBJ1-1, with a possible D match to TRBD1 (6 bases). V was trimmed by 0 bases and J by 4 bases, leaving 9 bases between them. Germline loops: CDR1 GTSNPN, CDR2 SVGIG (reference sequence). This CDR3 comprises 13 residues. The CDR3 loop reads CAWSVLGGTEAFF. In nucleotides, the CDR3 is TGTGCCTGGAGTGTATTAGGGGGCACTGAAGCTTTCTTT.

The chain has TRBV3-1 (or the pseudogene TRBV3-2) and TRBJ1-6; D is ambiguous. Germline V gene data show CDR1 as LGHDT and CDR2 as YNNKEL (reference sequence). The CDR3 has 14 amino acids. V lost 8 bases to trimming and J lost 9 bases, with 17 bases between them. In DNA form, the CDR3 reads TGTGCCAGCTCCCTGGGAGGGAGCAGTTCACCCCTCCACTTT. This codes for CASSLGGSSSPLHF.

The chain uses TRBV4-2 and TRBJ2-1; D may be TRBD2 (6 bases). There are 15 residues in the CDR3. Germline CDR1 and CDR2: LGHNA and YNFKEQ. V was clipped by 2 bases and J by 6 bases, with 14 bases between them. CDR3 sequence: CASSQFGGAPNEQFF. The CDR3 DNA sequence: TGTGCCAGCAGCCAATTCGGCGGGGCCCCCAATGAGCAGTTCTTC.

As concerns this clone: The sample has other DNA sequences that encode this CDR3 too. This chain connects TRBV7-9 to TRBJ1-2; TRBD1 is a possible D gene (5 bases). The V gene lost 2 bases and the J gene lost 4 bases, with 8 bases spanning the gap. Germline assignment: CDR1 SEHNR and CDR2 FQNEAQ (reference sequence). The CDR3 consists of 13 residues. CDR3 sequence (DNA): TGTGCCAGCAGCTTACGCCAGGGCTATGGCTACACCTTC. Translated: CASSLRQGYGYTF.

This clone occurred once. The chain recombines TRBV6-2 or TRBV6-3 with TRBJ2-2; 9 nucleotides align to TRBD1. The germline V gene encodes CDR1 MNHEY and CDR2 SVGEGT. The V and J ends lost 4 bases and 6 bases, in that order; junction bases with no gene match: 9. The CDR3 runs 16 residues. In DNA, the CDR3 is TGTGCCAGCAGTTTACGACAGGGGGAGCAAGCCGGGGAGCTGTTTTTT. This sequence encodes CASSLRQGEQAGELFF.

A word on this clone: Distinct nucleotide sequences in the sample also encode this CDR3. The J gene is TRBJ2-7, the V gene TRBV6-5, with D possibly being TRBD1 (5 bases). Germline V gives CDR1 MNHEY, CDR2 SVGAGI. The ends were cut back, 3 bases at V and 2 bases at J, with 8 bases in the middle. This CDR3 has 13 amino acids. The CDR3 DNA sequence: TGTGCCAGCAGTTATGGCAGGGCCTACGAGCAGTACTTC. It encodes CASSYGRAYEQYF.

This sequence joins TRBV10-3 and TRBJ2-2, with TRBD2 matching over 8 bases. V dropped 11 bases and J dropped 6; count of bases not matched to a gene: 8. The CDR3 loop spans 13 amino acids. Germline V gene lookup returns CDR1 ENHRY and CDR2 SYGVKD. The CDR3 DNA reads as TGTGCCCTACGGACTAGCATAGCCGGGGAGCTGTTTTTT. It specifies CALRTSIAGELFF.

The chain combines TRBV6-6 with TRBJ1-1; possible D gene TRBD1, 6 bases. The CDR3 is made up of 15 amino acids. Deletions cut 2 bases from V and 2 bases from J, with 12 bases between. Germline assignment: CDR1 MNHNY and CDR2 SVGAGI (reference sequence). DNA of the CDR3: TGTGCCAGCAGTTACGTGGACAGCCGAAACACTGAAGCTTTCTTT. Residues: CASSYVDSRNTEAFF.

The genes are TRBV21-1 and TRBJ1-2; the table's TRBD1 call for D was not verified on the DNA. TRBV21-1 is a pseudogene locus. The CDR3 has 14 residues. The CDR3 is CASSNLGFSYGYTF. The CDR3 DNA is TGTGCCAGCAGCAATTTGGGCTTCTCATATGGCTACACCTTC.

The gene calls are TRBV30 and TRBJ1-4; the D is unclear. V lost 2 bases and J 7 bases, leaving 17 bases between the germline ends. This CDR3 is built from 15 residues. Germline V gives CDR1 GTSNPN, CDR2 SVGIG (reference sequence). For the CDR3, the DNA is TGTGCCTGGAGTCCCGGCGGGGTTATAGGTGAAAAACTGTTTTTT. Translation: CAWSPGGVIGEKLFF.

The J gene is TRBJ2-7, the V gene TRBV7-3; 11 nucleotides align to TRBD1. Unmatched junction bases numbered 1, after V lost 3 bases and J lost 6 bases. Germline CDR1 and CDR2: SGHTA and FQGTGA. The length of the CDR3 is 13 residues. For the CDR3, the DNA is TGTGCCAGCAGCTTGGACAGGGGGCGCGAGCAGTACTTC. Its protein product is CASSLDRGREQYF.

The genes are TRBV5-1 and TRBJ1-1, with TRBD1 identical over 7 bases. J was trimmed by 1 base and V by 5 bases; bases with no gene match: 5. CDR3 length: 14 amino acids. Looked up from germline, CDR1 is SGHRS and CDR2 is YFSETQ. The CDR3 nucleotides read TGCGCCAGCAGAGTCACAGGGGAGAACACTGAAGCTTTCTTT. Protein: CASRVTGENTEAFF.

This clone was observed a few times. The V and J genes are TRBV9 and TRBJ2-2, with D uncertain. Germline V CDR1 and CDR2: SGDLS, YYNGEE. The CDR3 sequence is 14 residues long. V dropped 0 bases and J dropped 7 bases, with 10 bases sitting between them. The CDR3 reads CASSVEFGGGELFF. CDR3 in DNA: TGTGCCAGCAGCGTAGAGTTTGGCGGCGGGGAGCTGTTTTTT.

The CDR3 DNA follows: TGTGCCAGCAGCTCCACCGGACAGGGTCGAACCGGGGAGCTGTTTTTT. Translated, it gives CASSSTGQGRTGELFF. J is TRBJ2-2 and V is TRBV7-3; 8 bases are a match to TRBD1. CDR3 length: 16 amino acids. The V gene's germline CDR1 is SGHTA and CDR2 FQGTGA. With 4 bases clipped from V and 5 bases from J, the junction kept 9 bases outside the gene matches.

V and J are TRBV21-1 and TRBJ1-1; TRBD1, the D gene given by the table, was not confirmed from the DNA. TRBV21-1 is a pseudogene locus. CDR3 length: 17 residues. CDR3 sequence (DNA): TGTGCCAGCAGCAAAGCACCCAAACAGGGGGCGACGGCTGAAGCTTTCTTT. Translation: CASSKAPKQGATAEAFF.